A selection of T cell receptor beta chains follows, all from one sample in a study of cytomegalovirus exposure and HLA in healthy donors. Generated by immunoSEQ multiplex PCR, the TCRdb table keeps only in-frame clones and is missing some. Of about 70,000 clones in the sample, 80% to 90% were seen once. What was sequenced was PBMCs. The receptors were gathered from a woman aged 30 to 39 in good health and CMV-seronegative. CDR3s include the opening cysteine and the closing phenylalanine or tryptophan. A D gene is named only where the DNA matches it firmly. Clone sizes are given selectively: once, few, many, or a class where the clone is expanded.

clone_size	v_call	j_call	d_call	cdr3_aa	cdr3_nt
.	TRBV28	TRBJ1-5	.	CASSLRGRQPQHF	TGTGCCAGCAGTTTAAGAGGGAGGCAGCCCCAGCATTTT
.	TRBV28	TRBJ2-2	TRBD2	CASSFISGRAGELFF	TGTGCCAGCAGTTTTATCAGCGGGAGGGCCGGGGAGCTGTTTTTT
once	TRBV28	TRBJ2-7	.	CASRAQYEQYF	TGTGCCAGCAGGGCTCAATACGAGCAGTACTTC
.	TRBV9	TRBJ1-2	TRBD1	CASSPSPDRDYGYTF	TGTGCCAGCAGCCCCTCGCCCGACAGGGACTATGGCTACACCTTC
.	TRBV28	TRBJ1-1	.	CATLAVNTEAFF	TGTGCCACCTTAGCCGTGAACACTGAAGCTTTCTTT
.	TRBV6-1	TRBJ2-7	.	CASSEAEGSSYEQYF	TGTGCCAGCAGTGAAGCCGAGGGAAGCTCCTACGAGCAGTACTTC
.	TRBV7-8	TRBJ2-3	TRBD2	CASSPSSSGPSTDTQYF	TGTGCCAGCAGCCCCAGTTCTAGCGGACCAAGCACAGATACGCAGTATTTT
.	TRBV18	TRBJ1-4	.	CASSPNMRYEKLFF	TGTGCCAGCTCACCGAACATGCGGTATGAAAAACTGTTTTTT
.	TRBV9	TRBJ2-5	TRBD1	CASSVLDRGPETQYF	TGTGCCAGCAGCGTATTAGACAGGGGGCCGGAGACCCAGTACTTC
once	TRBV2	TRBJ2-3	TRBD2	CATRTSGRKDTQYF	TGTGCCACCAGGACTAGCGGGAGGAAGGATACGCAGTATTTT
.	TRBV2	TRBJ2-6	TRBD2	CASTGRDSGANVLTF	TGTGCCAGCACGGGGAGGGACTCTGGGGCCAACGTCCTGACTTTC
once	TRBV7-3	TRBJ2-2	TRBD2	CASSLGTSGAGELFF	TGTGCCAGCAGCCTAGGGACTAGCGGGGCCGGGGAGCTGTTTTTT
.	TRBV2	TRBJ1-5	.	CASSETGDQPQHF	TGTGCCAGCAGTGAAACGGGAGATCAGCCCCAGCATTTT
.	TRBV7-2	TRBJ2-1	TRBD2	CASSSIAGVSYNEQFF	TGTGCCAGCAGCTCGATAGCGGGAGTGTCCTACAATGAGCAGTTCTTC
once	TRBV18	TRBJ1-4	TRBD1	CASSQYRGPTNEKLFF	TGTGCCAGCTCCCAGTACAGGGGGCCAACTAATGAAAAACTGTTTTTT
.	TRBV9	TRBJ1-3	.	CASSAILGDGNTIYF	TGTGCCAGCAGCGCAATCCTAGGGGATGGAAACACCATATATTTT
.	TRBV30	TRBJ2-1	.	CAWSLYNEQFF	TGTGCCTGGAGCCTCTACAATGAGCAGTTCTTC
.	TRBV5-6	TRBJ2-3	.	CASSPPQGTDTQYF	TGTGCCAGCAGCCCGCCGCAGGGCACAGATACGCAGTATTTT
.	TRBV27	TRBJ2-5	TRBD1	CASSSQTGAETQYF	TGTGCCAGCAGTTCACAGACAGGGGCAGAGACCCAGTACTTC
.	TRBV7-3	TRBJ2-1	TRBD2	CASSLRLAGYNEQFF	TGTGCCAGCAGCTTAAGACTAGCGGGATACAATGAGCAGTTCTTC
.	TRBV7-2	TRBJ2-1	.	CASSLDYSYNEQFF	TGTGCCAGCAGCTTGGACTATTCCTACAATGAGCAGTTCTTC
.	TRBV11-3	TRBJ1-1	.	CASSHYGRTEAFF	TGTGCCAGCAGCCACTACGGGAGGACTGAAGCTTTCTTT
.	TRBV10-2	TRBJ1-1	.	CASSGQGTEAFF	TGCGCCAGCAGTGGTCAGGGTACTGAAGCTTTCTTT
.	TRBV6-4	TRBJ1-5	.	CASSDDLPMAQGSQPQHF	TGTGCCAGCAGTGACGACCTTCCGATGGCACAGGGAAGTCAGCCCCAGCATTTT
.	TRBV4-1	TRBJ1-5	.	CASSQDIRSDQPQHF	TGCGCCAGCAGCCAAGATATCAGGTCGGATCAGCCCCAGCATTTT
.	TRBV27	TRBJ2-5	.	CASSGLTETQYF	TGTGCCAGCTCAGGGTTGACGGAGACCCAGTACTTC
.	TRBV19	TRBJ2-2	.	CASSINLGQGNTGELFF	TGTGCCAGTAGTATAAACTTGGGGCAGGGTAACACCGGGGAGCTGTTTTTT
.	TRBV18	TRBJ2-7	.	CASSPGTGLSSYEQYF	TGTGCCAGCTCACCCGGAACAGGGTTAAGCTCCTACGAGCAGTACTTC
.	TRBV28	TRBJ2-4	TRBD2	CASTKGLAGRVTQNIQYF	TGTGCCAGCACCAAGGGACTAGCGGGACGGGTGACCCAAAACATTCAGTACTTC
.	TRBV25-1	TRBJ1-2	TRBD1	CASRGYHRGSAGYGYTF	TGTGCCAGCAGGGGGTATCACAGGGGATCTGCTGGCTATGGCTACACCTTC
.	TRBV19	TRBJ2-7	TRBD1	CASSTLRTGGHEQYF	TGTGCCAGTAGTACCCTACGGACAGGAGGTCACGAGCAGTACTTC
.	TRBV28	TRBJ2-7	TRBD1	CATRTGGSDEQYF	TGTGCCACCAGGACAGGGGGCTCGGACGAGCAGTACTTC
.	TRBV28	TRBJ1-5	.	CASSFLVGGTSNQPQHF	TGTGCCAGCAGTTTTCTCGTCGGGGGAACTAGCAATCAGCCCCAGCATTTT
.	TRBV6-1	TRBJ2-5	TRBD1	CASSEYGQEETQYF	TGTGCCAGCAGTGAATACGGACAGGAAGAGACCCAGTACTTC
.	TRBV7-3	TRBJ2-7	.	CASSLTSGYEQYF	TGTGCCAGCAGCTTAACTAGCGGCTACGAGCAGTACTTC
.	TRBV7-9	TRBJ2-5	TRBD1	CASSLGVGQGRETQYF	TGTGCCAGCAGTTTGGGCGTAGGACAGGGGAGGGAGACCCAGTACTTC
.	TRBV10-1	TRBJ1-6	TRBD1	CASSGTGSNSPLHF	TGCGCCAGCAGTGGGACAGGGTCAAATTCACCCCTCCACTTT
.	TRBV4-3	TRBJ2-3	TRBD2	CASSPGLAGADTQYF	TGCGCCAGCAGCCCCGGACTAGCGGGAGCGGATACGCAGTATTTT
once	TRBV5-1	TRBJ2-1	.	CASSYRNEQFF	TGCGCCAGCAGCTACAGGAATGAGCAGTTCTTC
.	TRBV11-3	TRBJ2-1	.	CASGTGEGTYNEQFF	TGTGCCAGCGGGACGGGAGAAGGGACCTACAATGAGCAGTTCTTC
.	TRBV28	TRBJ1-4	TRBD1	CASSPYRQGATNEKLFF	TGTGCCAGCAGTCCTTACAGACAGGGTGCAACTAATGAAAAACTGTTTTTT
once	TRBV7-9	TRBJ2-7	TRBD2	CASSLSGTSGNEQYF	TGTGCCAGCAGCTTAAGTGGGACTAGCGGGAACGAGCAGTACTTC
.	TRBV25-1	TRBJ1-1	.	CASSDPQNMNTEAFF	TGTGCCAGCAGTGATCCACAGAACATGAACACTGAAGCTTTCTTT
.	TRBV27	TRBJ2-5	.	CASSKRQAQETQYF	TGTGCCAGCAGTAAAAGACAGGCCCAAGAGACCCAGTACTTC
.	TRBV4-2	TRBJ2-1	.	CASSLLADGSLDEQFF	TGTGCCAGCAGCCTCCTAGCAGACGGGAGCCTCGATGAGCAGTTCTTC
.	TRBV11-3	TRBJ1-1	.	CASSPSSGGTEAFF	TGTGCCAGCAGCCCGTCGTCGGGTGGGACTGAAGCTTTCTTT
.	TRBV6-5	TRBJ2-3	TRBD2	CASSYGQRDGTDTQYF	TGTGCCAGCAGTTACGGTCAGCGGGACGGCACAGATACGCAGTATTTT
.	TRBV19	TRBJ2-7	TRBD1	CASASSRDSEQYF	TGTGCCAGTGCTTCGAGCAGGGACAGCGAGCAGTACTTC
.	TRBV5-5	TRBJ1-2	.	CASSLRTDYGYTF	TGTGCCAGCAGCTTGCGGACAGACTATGGCTACACCTTC
.	TRBV25-1	TRBJ1-2	.	CASSVPSQVRGDGYTF	TGTGCCAGCAGTGTTCCATCTCAGGTAAGGGGCGATGGCTACACCTTC
.	TRBV7-2	TRBJ2-4	.	CASSVSRRAVLAKNIQYF	TGTGCCAGCAGCGTAAGTAGGCGGGCGGTCCTAGCCAAAAACATTCAGTACTTC
few	TRBV10-2	TRBJ1-1	.	CASSGTGVNTEAFF	TGCGCCAGCAGTGGAACCGGTGTGAACACTGAAGCTTTCTTT
.	TRBV5-4	TRBJ1-4	TRBD1	CASSLVPGQRYEKLFF	TGTGCCAGCAGCTTGGTACCGGGACAGAGATATGAAAAACTGTTTTTT
.	TRBV5-1	TRBJ2-7	.	CASSLVRETSYEQYF	TGCGCCAGCAGCTTGGTGCGGGAAACGTCCTACGAGCAGTACTTC
.	TRBV11-1	TRBJ2-1	TRBD1	CASSFQGAGKEQFF	TGTGCCAGCAGCTTTCAGGGGGCTGGCAAGGAGCAGTTCTTC
.	TRBV10-3	TRBJ2-7	.	CAISDPTRSGEQYF	TGTGCCATCAGTGATCCAACTCGGTCGGGGGAGCAGTACTTC
few	TRBV2	TRBJ1-2	.	CASSDGANYGYTF	TGTGCCAGCAGTGACGGTGCTAACTATGGCTACACCTTC